Below, 9 T cell receptor beta chains from the same sample are listed, as sequenced in a study of T cells in Graves' hyperthyroidism and ophthalmopathy. Using RNA transcripts as the source, TCR beta CDR3 regions were amplified. The TCR CDR3 first-round RT-PCR relied on the HTBI primer set. TCRdb re-called the multiplex PCR reads with MiXCR, one entry per CDR3 protein. This table has roughly 500,000 distinct CDR3 sequences, about 45% appearing once. What was sequenced was peripheral blood or thyroid tissue (not recorded which). Receptors originate from an adult woman with Graves' disease, either hyperthyroidism or ophthalmopathy (not recorded which).

The V and J genes are TRBV20-1 and TRBJ2-5, with TRBD1 identical over 9 bases. This CDR3 is 13 amino acids long. The V gene's germline CDR1 is DFQATT and CDR2 SNEGSKA (reference sequence). The CDR3 here is CRSDRGGQETQYF. The DNA of the CDR3 is TGCCGATCGGACAGGGGAGGCCAAGAGACCCAGTACTTC.

This clonotype showed up many times. V usage is TRBV11-3 and J usage is TRBJ2-2; D not certain. CDR1 is SGHNT, CDR2 YENEEA, per germline. The CDR3 totals 15 residues. Trimming removed 1 base at V and 0 bases at J, with 6 bases between. CDR3 in DNA: TGTGCCAGCAGCTTAGGGTTCGCGAACACCGGGGAGCTGTTTTTT. Its translation: CASSLGFANTGELFF. Using reference TRBV11-3 and TRBJ2-2 for the parts outside the CDR3, the full variable domain is EAGVVQSPRYKIIEKKQPVAFWCNPISGHNTLYWYLQNLGQGPELLIRYENEEAVDDSQLPKDRFSAERLKGVDSTLKIQPAELGDSAVYLCASSLGFANTGELFFGEGSRLTVL.

The table lists this clonotype with a few counts. This rearrangement joins TRBV7-2 to TRBJ1-6, with TRBD1 matching 10 bases. The length of the CDR3 is 15 residues. Trimming cost V 5 bases and J 10 bases; bases outside gene matches: 8. Germline V gives CDR1 SGHTA, CDR2 FQGNSA. For the CDR3, the DNA is TGTGCCAGCAGCCTGCGACAGGGGGCTCGATCACCCCTCCACTTT. The encoded protein is CASSLRQGARSPLHF. Based on the CDR3 plus reference TRBV7-2 and TRBJ1-6, the full variable domain is GAGVSQSPSNKVTEKGKDVELRCDPISGHTALYWYRQSLGQGLEFLIYFQGNSAPDKSGLPSDRFSAERTGGSVSTLTIQRTQQEDSAVYLCASSLRQGARSPLHFGNGTRLTVT.

This clonotype was found many times. V and J are TRBV24-1 and TRBJ1-1, with TRBD1 matching over 7 bases. The germline gives CDR1 KGHDR, CDR2 SFDVKD. With V trimmed by 5 bases and J by 7 bases, 9 bases remained unmatched. The CDR3 totals 14 residues. CDR3 amino acids: CATSASDRAGEAFF. The DNA of the CDR3 is TGTGCCACCAGTGCCTCAGACAGGGCGGGTGAAGCTTTCTTT.

The chain carries TRBV2 and TRBJ1-6; 8 bases agree with TRBD1. CDR3 length: 14 residues. V lost 7 bases, J lost 5 bases, and 4 bases stayed unmatched. From germline, CDR1 is SNHLY and CDR2 FYNNEI. The CDR3 here is CASNLDRDNSPLHF. CDR3 DNA sequence: TGTGCCAGCAACCTGGACAGGGATAATTCACCCCTCCACTTT.

The J gene is TRBJ2-7, the V gene TRBV10-3; D possibly corresponds to TRBD1 (6 bases). Near its end, the DNA agrees better with TRBJ2-1, so the J call may be wrong. CDR3 size: 13 residues. Looked up from germline, CDR1 is ENHRY and CDR2 is SYGVKD. The CDR3: CAIQGSSSNEQFF. The DNA of the CDR3 is TGTGCCATCCAGGGGAGCTCGTCGAATGAGCAGTTCTTC.

V usage is TRBV20-1 and J usage is TRBJ2-3; 7 bases are a match to TRBD2. The junction had 9 bases not matched to a gene; V was cut back by 3 bases and J by 6 bases. There are 14 residues in the CDR3. Germline CDR1 DFQATT, CDR2 SNEGSKA (reference sequence). The CDR3 DNA follows: TGCAGTGCTAGCAAAGGCGGGAGCGGGGATACGCAGTATTTT. Translating gives CSASKGGSGDTQYF.

The chain couples TRBV11-2 to TRBJ2-5, with 10 bases matching TRBD2. The V gene end was trimmed by 3 bases and the J gene end by 4 bases; junction bases not matched to a gene: 5. Germline values: CDR1 SGHAT, CDR2 FQNNGV. CDR3 size: 15 residues. The CDR3 sequence: CASSFQAGGSETQYF. The CDR3 DNA follows: TGTGCCAGCAGCTTCCAAGCGGGAGGGTCAGAGACCCAGTACTTC.

The chain links TRBV5-4 to TRBJ2-5; the D gene is possibly TRBD2 (5 bases). The V end was cut by 5 bases, the J end by 4 bases, with 15 bases between. Germline V lookup: CDR1 SGHNT, CDR2 YYREEE (reference sequence). The CDR3 extends over 14 amino acids. CDR3 amino acids: CASSPTGMGETQYF. As DNA, the CDR3 is TGTGCCAGCAGTCCCACCGGGATGGGAGAGACCCAGTACTTC.